The rows below give T cell receptor beta chains drawn from one sample of a study of cytomegalovirus exposure and HLA in healthy donors. The table came from immunoSEQ multiplex PCR; TCRdb's copy has only in-frame clones and leaves some out. Found here are roughly 90,000 clones, less than 85% of them singletons; the top ten hold 20%. Sequenced: PBMCs. The receptors derive from a man between 18 and 29 years old in good health and CMV-seropositive. CDR3s leave out the opening cysteine and the closing phenylalanine or tryptophan. Each record gives: V gene, CDR3 length, J gene, CDR3 protein.

V gene: TRBV9; CDR3 length: 17; J gene: TRBJ2-3; CDR3 protein: ASSVAREGLSVFTDTQY
V gene: TRBV5-1; CDR3 length: 13; J gene: TRBJ2-5; CDR3 protein: ASSPRATFPETQY
V gene: TRBV6-1; CDR3 length: 12; J gene: TRBJ1-1; CDR3 protein: ASSVSRMNTEAF
V gene: TRBV27; CDR3 length: 12; J gene: TRBJ2-1; CDR3 protein: ASGPSGRGNEQF
V gene: TRBV5-1; CDR3 length: 11; J gene: TRBJ1-2; CDR3 protein: ASSLSDRGGYT
V gene: TRBV28; CDR3 length: 13; J gene: TRBJ1-2; CDR3 protein: ASSSPGQGSHGYT
V gene: TRBV6-5; CDR3 length: 11; J gene: TRBJ1-2; CDR3 protein: STPWQSNYGYT
V gene: TRBV6-1; CDR3 length: 13; J gene: TRBJ2-3; CDR3 protein: ASSITRGPTDTQY
V gene: TRBV30; CDR3 length: 12; J gene: TRBJ1-5; CDR3 protein: AWSPGQYNQPQH
V gene: TRBV4-2; CDR3 length: 18; J gene: TRBJ2-2; CDR3 protein: ASSQVLLALGQGNTGELF
V gene: TRBV5-4; CDR3 length: 15; J gene: TRBJ2-3; CDR3 protein: ASSRPSSGSTTDTQY
V gene: TRBV5-4; CDR3 length: 14; J gene: TRBJ2-1; CDR3 protein: ASSLTAGAGYNEQF
V gene: TRBV27; CDR3 length: 12; J gene: TRBJ1-5; CDR3 protein: ASSPAERNQPQH
V gene: TRBV19; CDR3 length: 15; J gene: TRBJ2-4; CDR3 protein: ASSILPGGRAKNIQY
V gene: TRBV5-1; CDR3 length: 14; J gene: TRBJ2-3; CDR3 protein: ASSLVASGVTDTQY
V gene: TRBV7-9; CDR3 length: 13; J gene: TRBJ2-7; CDR3 protein: ASSLGTSGINEQY
V gene: TRBV4-1; CDR3 length: 13; J gene: TRBJ1-5; CDR3 protein: ASSWGGRSNQPQH
V gene: TRBV27; CDR3 length: 11; J gene: TRBJ1-2; CDR3 protein: ASRGQGPYGYT
V gene: TRBV7-2; CDR3 length: 13; J gene: TRBJ2-1; CDR3 protein: ASSLLPWRYNEQF
V gene: TRBV5-6; CDR3 length: 13; J gene: TRBJ1-2; CDR3 protein: ASSSRLAGVYGYT
V gene: TRBV9; CDR3 length: 11; J gene: TRBJ1-4; CDR3 protein: ASTRGTDEKLF
V gene: TRBV28; CDR3 length: 11; J gene: TRBJ2-5; CDR3 protein: ASSSGQGGTQY
V gene: TRBV4-1; CDR3 length: 14; J gene: TRBJ2-1; CDR3 protein: ASSHRLAPGGDEQF
V gene: TRBV5-1; CDR3 length: 11; J gene: TRBJ1-1; CDR3 protein: ASSADKTTEAF
V gene: TRBV18; CDR3 length: 12; J gene: TRBJ2-7; CDR3 protein: ASSPTTGLGEQY
V gene: TRBV27; CDR3 length: 13; J gene: TRBJ2-7; CDR3 protein: ASSTTSGPAYEQY
V gene: TRBV2; CDR3 length: 14; J gene: TRBJ2-1; CDR3 protein: ASCLAGAPSYNEQF
V gene: TRBV4-1; CDR3 length: 12; J gene: TRBJ1-5; CDR3 protein: ASSPSGGLEPQH
V gene: TRBV30; CDR3 length: 12; J gene: TRBJ1-5; CDR3 protein: AWSRGQKDQPQH
V gene: TRBV29-1; CDR3 length: 11; J gene: TRBJ2-7; CDR3 protein: SVAGTGTYEQY
V gene: TRBV27; CDR3 length: 10; J gene: TRBJ1-4; CDR3 protein: ASRDSWEKLF
V gene: TRBV6-5; CDR3 length: 12; J gene: TRBJ1-4; CDR3 protein: ASGGQGASEKLF
V gene: TRBV5-4; CDR3 length: 12; J gene: TRBJ2-4; CDR3 protein: ASSFRDRVNIQY
V gene: TRBV11-2; CDR3 length: 11; J gene: TRBJ1-1; CDR3 protein: ASSLTGDTEAF
V gene: TRBV29-1; CDR3 length: 10; J gene: TRBJ1-2; CDR3 protein: STRTGARGYT
V gene: TRBV28; CDR3 length: 13; J gene: TRBJ1-2; CDR3 protein: ASSPAGTLSYGYT
V gene: TRBV7-9; CDR3 length: 12; J gene: TRBJ2-5; CDR3 protein: ASSLANRAETQY
V gene: TRBV19; CDR3 length: 12; J gene: TRBJ1-5; CDR3 protein: ASSRTGRDQPQH
V gene: TRBV18; CDR3 length: 15; J gene: TRBJ2-7; CDR3 protein: ASSPGTSGRNGYEQY
V gene: TRBV11-3; CDR3 length: 12; J gene: TRBJ2-3; CDR3 protein: ASSTSGSPDTQY
V gene: TRBV7-2; CDR3 length: 12; J gene: TRBJ1-1; CDR3 protein: ASSLGSGFTEAF
V gene: TRBV15; CDR3 length: 15; J gene: TRBJ1-3; CDR3 protein: ATSSAGQGLGRNTIY
V gene: TRBV9; CDR3 length: 11; J gene: TRBJ1-2; CDR3 protein: ASSADREVGYT
V gene: TRBV18; CDR3 length: 15; J gene: TRBJ2-2; CDR3 protein: ASSRTTSGPNTGELF
V gene: TRBV18; CDR3 length: 10; J gene: TRBJ1-3; CDR3 protein: ASSPPGNTIY
V gene: TRBV10-3; CDR3 length: 12; J gene: TRBJ2-7; CDR3 protein: AIGSLEGLFEQY
V gene: TRBV6-5; CDR3 length: 12; J gene: TRBJ2-2; CDR3 protein: ASSYEYNTGELF
V gene: TRBV5-1; CDR3 length: 14; J gene: TRBJ2-1; CDR3 protein: ASSLLGQDTYNEQF
V gene: TRBV27; CDR3 length: 13; J gene: TRBJ2-3; CDR3 protein: ASSRAGISTDTQY
V gene: TRBV9; CDR3 length: 13; J gene: TRBJ1-4; CDR3 protein: ASSASETANEKLF
V gene: TRBV11-2; CDR3 length: 12; J gene: TRBJ1-2; CDR3 protein: ASSLGSRVSGYT
V gene: TRBV6-1; CDR3 length: 15; J gene: TRBJ1-3; CDR3 protein: ASSAPGRVLSGNTIY
V gene: TRBV12-5; CDR3 length: 12; J gene: TRBJ1-1; CDR3 protein: ASGPGQGNTEAF
V gene: TRBV2; CDR3 length: 13; J gene: TRBJ1-1; CDR3 protein: ASSVQGPMNTEAF
V gene: TRBV6-1; CDR3 length: 13; J gene: TRBJ2-3; CDR3 protein: ASSDSTTSTDTQY
V gene: TRBV5-1; CDR3 length: 14; J gene: TRBJ2-5; CDR3 protein: ASSVQGLPLEETQY
V gene: TRBV28; CDR3 length: 14; J gene: TRBJ2-7; CDR3 protein: ASSLGTSGLPYEQY
V gene: TRBV28; CDR3 length: 14; J gene: TRBJ2-2; CDR3 protein: ASSLGGQGNTGELF
V gene: TRBV4-1; CDR3 length: 12; J gene: TRBJ2-3; CDR3 protein: ASSQVLVPDTQY